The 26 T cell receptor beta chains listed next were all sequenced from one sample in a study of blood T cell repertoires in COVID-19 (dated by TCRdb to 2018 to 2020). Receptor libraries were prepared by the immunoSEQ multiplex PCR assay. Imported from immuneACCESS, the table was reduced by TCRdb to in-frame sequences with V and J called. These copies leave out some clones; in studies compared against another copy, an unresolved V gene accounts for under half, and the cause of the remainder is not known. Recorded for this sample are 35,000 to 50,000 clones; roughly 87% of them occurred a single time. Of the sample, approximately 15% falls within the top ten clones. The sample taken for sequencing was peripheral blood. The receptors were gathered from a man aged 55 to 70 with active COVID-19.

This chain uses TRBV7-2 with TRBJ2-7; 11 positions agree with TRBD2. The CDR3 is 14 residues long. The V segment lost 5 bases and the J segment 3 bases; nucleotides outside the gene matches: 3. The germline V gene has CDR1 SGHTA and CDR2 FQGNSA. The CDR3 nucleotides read TGTGCCAGCAGCCAAACTAGCGGGGGCTACGAGCAGTACTTC. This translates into CASSQTSGGYEQYF.

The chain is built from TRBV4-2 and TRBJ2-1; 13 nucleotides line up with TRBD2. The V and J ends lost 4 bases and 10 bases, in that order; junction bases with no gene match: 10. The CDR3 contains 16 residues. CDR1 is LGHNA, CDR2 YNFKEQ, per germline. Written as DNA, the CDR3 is TGTGCCAGCAGCCGAACCGGACTAGCGGGGGAGGGGGAGCAGTTCTTC. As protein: CASSRTGLAGEGEQFF.

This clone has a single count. CDR3 sequence: CASSQDEAGGPYNEQFF. The CDR3 DNA follows: TGCGCCAGCAGCCAAGATGAAGCGGGAGGGCCCTACAATGAGCAGTTCTTC. The rearrangement uses TRBV4-1 and TRBJ2-1, with 10 positions matching TRBD2. Germline assignment: CDR1 MGHRA and CDR2 YSYEKL. The V segment lost 0 bases and the J segment 2 bases; nucleotides outside the gene matches: 4. The CDR3 has 17 amino acids.

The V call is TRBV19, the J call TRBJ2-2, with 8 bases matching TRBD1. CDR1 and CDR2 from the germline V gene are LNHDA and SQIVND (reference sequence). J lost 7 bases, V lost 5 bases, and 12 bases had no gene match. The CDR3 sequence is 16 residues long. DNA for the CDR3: TGTGCCAGTAGTGACTCGACAGGGGCGAGTAACGGGGAGCTGTTTTTT. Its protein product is CASSDSTGASNGELFF.

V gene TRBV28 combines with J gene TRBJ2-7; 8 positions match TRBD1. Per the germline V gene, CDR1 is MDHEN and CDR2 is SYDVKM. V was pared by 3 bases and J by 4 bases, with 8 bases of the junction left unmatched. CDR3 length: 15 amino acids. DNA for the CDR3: TGTGCCAGCAGTTTGGGCAGGGGGCTAGGTTACGAGCAGTACTTC. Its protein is CASSLGRGLGYEQYF.

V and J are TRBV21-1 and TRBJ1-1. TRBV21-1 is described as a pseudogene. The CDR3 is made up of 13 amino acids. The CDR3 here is CASSKVRNTEAFF. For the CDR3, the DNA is TGTGCCAGCAGCAAAGTTAGGAACACTGAAGCTTTCTTT.

The CDR3 coding sequence is TGTGCCAGCAGTTTAGCAGGGGGCTGGGGCACTGAAGCTTTCTTT. It codes for CASSLAGGWGTEAFF. J is TRBJ1-1 and V is TRBV28; 8 nucleotides line up with TRBD1. Per germline, CDR1 MDHEN and CDR2 SYDVKM. V was pared by 2 bases and J by 4 bases, with 6 bases of the junction left unmatched. The CDR3 totals 15 residues.

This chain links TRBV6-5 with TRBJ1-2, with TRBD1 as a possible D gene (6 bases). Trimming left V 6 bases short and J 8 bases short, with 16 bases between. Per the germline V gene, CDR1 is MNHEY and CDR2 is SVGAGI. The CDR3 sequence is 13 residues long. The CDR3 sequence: CASSPDSAGGYTF. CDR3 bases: TGTGCCAGCAGCCCGGACAGTGCCGGCGGCTACACCTTC.

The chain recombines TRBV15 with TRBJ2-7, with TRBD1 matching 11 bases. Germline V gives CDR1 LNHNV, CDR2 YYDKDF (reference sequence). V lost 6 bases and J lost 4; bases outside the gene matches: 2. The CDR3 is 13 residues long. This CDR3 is CATSGQGAYEQYF. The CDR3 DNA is TGTGCCACCAGTGGACAGGGGGCTTACGAGCAGTACTTC.

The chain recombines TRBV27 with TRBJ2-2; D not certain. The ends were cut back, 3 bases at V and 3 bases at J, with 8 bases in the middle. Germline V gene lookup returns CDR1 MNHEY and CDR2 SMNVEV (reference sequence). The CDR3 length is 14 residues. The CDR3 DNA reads TGTGCCAGCAGTTTCAGGCTGCACACCGGGGAGCTGTTTTTT. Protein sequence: CASSFRLHTGELFF.

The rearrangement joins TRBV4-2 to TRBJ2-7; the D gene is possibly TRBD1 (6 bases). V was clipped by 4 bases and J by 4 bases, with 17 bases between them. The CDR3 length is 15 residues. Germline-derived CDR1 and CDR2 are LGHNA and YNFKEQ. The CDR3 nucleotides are TGTGCCAGCAGCCGCAACAGGGACCCTGGGTACGAGCAGTACTTC. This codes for CASSRNRDPGYEQYF.

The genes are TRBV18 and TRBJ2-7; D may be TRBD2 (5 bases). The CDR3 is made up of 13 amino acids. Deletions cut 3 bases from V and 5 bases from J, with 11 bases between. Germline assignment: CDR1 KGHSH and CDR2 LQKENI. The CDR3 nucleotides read TGTGCCAGCTCACCCGGGAATGGGGACGAGCAGTACTTC. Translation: CASSPGNGDEQYF.

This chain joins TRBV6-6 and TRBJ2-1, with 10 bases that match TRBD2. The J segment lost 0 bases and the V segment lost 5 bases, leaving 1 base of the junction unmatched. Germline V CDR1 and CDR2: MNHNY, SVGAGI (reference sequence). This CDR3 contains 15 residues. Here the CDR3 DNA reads TGTGCCAGCAGTCCTAGCGGGAGCTCCTACAATGAGCAGTTCTTC. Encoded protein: CASSPSGSSYNEQFF.

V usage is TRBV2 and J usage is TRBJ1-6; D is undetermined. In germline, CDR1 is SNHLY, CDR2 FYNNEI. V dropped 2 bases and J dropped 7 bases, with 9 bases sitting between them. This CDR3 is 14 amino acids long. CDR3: CASSESRANSPLHF. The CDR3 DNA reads TGTGCCAGCAGTGAATCGAGGGCAAATTCACCCCTCCACTTT.

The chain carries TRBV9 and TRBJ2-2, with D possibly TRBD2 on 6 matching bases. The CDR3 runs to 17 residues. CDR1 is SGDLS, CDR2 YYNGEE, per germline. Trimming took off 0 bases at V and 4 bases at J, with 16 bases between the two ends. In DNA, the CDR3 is TGTGCCAGCAGCGTAGGGGCCAGCGGGTCGTCCACCGGGGAGCTGTTTTTT. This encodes CASSVGASGSSTGELFF.

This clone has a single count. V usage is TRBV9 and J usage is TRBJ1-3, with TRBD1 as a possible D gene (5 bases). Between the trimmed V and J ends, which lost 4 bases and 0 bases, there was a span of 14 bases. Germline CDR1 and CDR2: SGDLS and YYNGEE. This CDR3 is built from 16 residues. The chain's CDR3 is CASSPIPTDSGNTIYF. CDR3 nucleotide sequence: TGTGCCAGCAGCCCCATTCCGACAGACTCTGGAAACACCATATATTTT. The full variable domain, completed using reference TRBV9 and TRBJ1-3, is DSGVTQTPKHLITATGQRVTLRCSPRSGDLSVYWYQQSLDQGLQFLIQYYNGEERAKGNILERFSAQQFPDLHSELNLSSLELGDSALYFCASSPIPTDSGNTIYFGEGSWLTVV.

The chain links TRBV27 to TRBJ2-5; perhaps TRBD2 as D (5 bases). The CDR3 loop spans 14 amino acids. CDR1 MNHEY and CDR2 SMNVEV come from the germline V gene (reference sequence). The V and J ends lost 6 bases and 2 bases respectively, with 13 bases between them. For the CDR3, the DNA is TGTGCCAGCAGCCCAGAGGACTCTCAAGAGACCCAGTACTTC. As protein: CASSPEDSQETQYF.

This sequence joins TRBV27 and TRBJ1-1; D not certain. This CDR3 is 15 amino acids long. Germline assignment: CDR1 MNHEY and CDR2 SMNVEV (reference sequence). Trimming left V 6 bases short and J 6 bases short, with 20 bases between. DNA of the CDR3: TGTGCCAGCAGCCCCGGCGGGTTATTAATATCTGAAGCTTTCTTT. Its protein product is CASSPGGLLISEAFF.

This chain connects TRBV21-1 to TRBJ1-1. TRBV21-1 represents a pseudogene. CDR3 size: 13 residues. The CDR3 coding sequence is TGTGCCAGCAGCACTCGGGCCTCCACGGGGGCTTTCTTT. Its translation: CASSTRASTGAFF.

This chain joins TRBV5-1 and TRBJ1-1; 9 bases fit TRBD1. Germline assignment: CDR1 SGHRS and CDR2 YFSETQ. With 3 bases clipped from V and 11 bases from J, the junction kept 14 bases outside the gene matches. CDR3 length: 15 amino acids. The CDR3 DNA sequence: TGCGCCAGCAGCTCCGATACAGGGGGCCGTAGCAGCGCTTTCTTT. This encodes CASSSDTGGRSSAFF. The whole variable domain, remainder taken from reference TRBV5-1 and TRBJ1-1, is KAGVTQTPRYLIKTRGQQVTLSCSPISGHRSVSWYQQTPGQGLQFLFEYFSETQRNKGNFPGRFSGRQFSNSRSEMNVSTLELGDSALYLCASSSDTGGRSSAFFGQGTRLTVV.

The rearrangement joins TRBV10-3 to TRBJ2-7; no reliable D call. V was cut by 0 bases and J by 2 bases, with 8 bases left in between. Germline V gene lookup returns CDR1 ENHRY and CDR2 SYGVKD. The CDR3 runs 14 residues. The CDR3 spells CAISESSRTYEQYF. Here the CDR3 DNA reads TGTGCCATCAGTGAGTCGAGTCGTACCTACGAGCAGTACTTC.

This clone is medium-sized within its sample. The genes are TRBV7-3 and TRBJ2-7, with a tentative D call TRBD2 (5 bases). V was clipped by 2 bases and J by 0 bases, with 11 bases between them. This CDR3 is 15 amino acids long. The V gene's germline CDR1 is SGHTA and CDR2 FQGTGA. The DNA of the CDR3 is TGTGCCAGCAGCTTACTAGCAGGAAACTCCTACGAGCAGTACTTC. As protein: CASSLLAGNSYEQYF. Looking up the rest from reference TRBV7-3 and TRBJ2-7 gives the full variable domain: GAGVSQTPSNKVTEKGKYVELRCDPISGHTALYWYRQSLGQGPEFLIYFQGTGAADDSGLPNDRFFAVRPEGSVSTLKIQRTERGDSAVYLCASSLLAGNSYEQYFGPGTRLTVT.

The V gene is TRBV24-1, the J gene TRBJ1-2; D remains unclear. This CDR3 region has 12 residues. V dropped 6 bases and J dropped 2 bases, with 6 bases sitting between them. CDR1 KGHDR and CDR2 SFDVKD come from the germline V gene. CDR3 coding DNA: TGTGCCACCAGTCCAAGCAACTATGGCTACACCTTC. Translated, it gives CATSPSNYGYTF.

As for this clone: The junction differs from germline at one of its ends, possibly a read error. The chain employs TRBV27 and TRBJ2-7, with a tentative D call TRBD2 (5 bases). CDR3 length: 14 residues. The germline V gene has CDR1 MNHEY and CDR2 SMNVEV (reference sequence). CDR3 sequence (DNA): TGTGCCAGCTGTCTAGCCCTTGACTCCTACGAGCTGTACTTC. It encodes CASCLALDSYELYF.

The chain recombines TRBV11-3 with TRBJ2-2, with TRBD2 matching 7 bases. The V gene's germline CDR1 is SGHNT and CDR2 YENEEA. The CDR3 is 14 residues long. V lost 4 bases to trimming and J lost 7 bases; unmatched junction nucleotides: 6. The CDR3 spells CASSSSGAVGELFF. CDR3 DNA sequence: TGTGCCAGCAGCTCGAGCGGGGCAGTCGGGGAGCTGTTTTTT.

The CDR3 here is CASSQVLAVEQYF. The CDR3 nucleotides read TGCGCCAGCAGCCAAGTCCTAGCGGTCGAGCAGTACTTC. This chain uses TRBV4-1 with TRBJ2-7, with 7 nucleotides matching TRBD2. With V trimmed by 1 base and J by 6 bases, 3 bases remained unmatched. The CDR3 is 13 residues long. Germline CDR1 reads MGHRA; CDR2 reads YSYEKL.